This T cell receptor (beta chain) was sequenced in a study of blood T cells in healthy people across ages. A second roughly 6 to 11 cycle PCR used barcoded and J-beta primers. One entry per CDR3 protein results from TCRdb running MiXCR on the 5' RACE reads. Of under 1,100,000 distinct CDR3 sequences in the sample, roughly a quarter were seen once. As concerns this clonotype: What it binds is not known.

V was pared by 4 bases and J by 2 bases, with 7 bases of the junction left unmatched. CDR1 is SGHAT and CDR2 is FQDESV in the germline V gene (reference sequence). The CDR3 is 16 residues long. Findings of the study overall: Strongly correlated with naive T cell percentage was TCR beta diversity.

The same sample was also used in a study of T cells of mothers and their children.

This clonotype was obtained from a girl aged 2-10 years in good health. The sequenced material came from blood. This rearrangement joins TRBV11-1 to TRBJ2-1; 8 bases match TRBD2. CDR3 coding DNA: TGTGCCAGCAGCTCCGTCTTTAGCGGGACCTACAATGAGCAGTTCTTC. It specifies CASSSVFSGTYNEQFF.